This T cell receptor beta chain comes out of a study of blood T cell repertoires in COVID-19. Germline values: CDR1 MNHNY, CDR2 SVGAGI (reference sequence). The CDR3 is made up of 14 amino acids. The ends lost 2 bases at V and 1 base at J; junction bases unmatched: 1. Profiled with immunoSEQ multiplex PCR; TCRdb holds only in-frame clones, not every one. The table shows some 370,000 clones, with 80% to 90% occurring only once. The sample consisted of peripheral blood. This chain connects TRBV6-6 to TRBJ1-1; 7 bases agree with TRBD1. The TCR sequence derives from a middle-aged man with acute or convalescent COVID-19. The CDR3 DNA reads TGTGCCAGCAGTTACGGGACAGCGAACACTGAAGCTTTCTTT. It codes for CASSYGTANTEAFF.